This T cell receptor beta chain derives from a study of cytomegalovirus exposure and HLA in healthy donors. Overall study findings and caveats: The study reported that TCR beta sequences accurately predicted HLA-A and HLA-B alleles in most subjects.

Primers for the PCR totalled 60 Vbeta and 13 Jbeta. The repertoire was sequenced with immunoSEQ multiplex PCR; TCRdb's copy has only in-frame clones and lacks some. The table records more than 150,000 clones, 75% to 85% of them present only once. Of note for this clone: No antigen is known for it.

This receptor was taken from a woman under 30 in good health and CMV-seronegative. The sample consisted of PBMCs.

CDR3 protein: CASSLVGSSGTFEQFF. In DNA, the CDR3 is TGTGCCAGCAGCTTAGTCGGGTCTAGCGGGACTTTTGAGCAGTTCTTC. V gene TRBV7-8 combines with J gene TRBJ2-1; 9 nucleotides agree with TRBD2. Germline V gene lookup returns CDR1 SGHVS and CDR2 FQNEAQ. Trimming took 1 base from V and 9 from J; bases not matched to a gene: 10. The CDR3 has 16 amino acids.